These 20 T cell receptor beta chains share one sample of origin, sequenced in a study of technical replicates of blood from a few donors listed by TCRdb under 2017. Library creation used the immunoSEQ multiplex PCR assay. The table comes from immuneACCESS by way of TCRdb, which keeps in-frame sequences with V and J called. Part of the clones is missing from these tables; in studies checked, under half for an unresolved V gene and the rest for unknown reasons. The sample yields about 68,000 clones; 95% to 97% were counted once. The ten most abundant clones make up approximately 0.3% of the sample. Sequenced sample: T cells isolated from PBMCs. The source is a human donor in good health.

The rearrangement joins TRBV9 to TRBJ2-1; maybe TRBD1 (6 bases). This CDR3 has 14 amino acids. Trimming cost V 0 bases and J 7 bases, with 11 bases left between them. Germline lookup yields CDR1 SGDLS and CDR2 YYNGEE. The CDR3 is CASSVGAGENEQFF. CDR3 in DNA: TGTGCCAGCAGCGTAGGGGCAGGGGAAAATGAGCAGTTCTTC.

CDR3 region: CASGPFAGEVGEQYF. The CDR3 DNA is TGTGCCAGCGGCCCCTTTGCGGGAGAGGTGGGTGAGCAGTACTTC. The chain couples TRBV21-1 to TRBJ2-7; TRBD2 is the table's D call and was not checked against the DNA. TRBV21-1 is tagged as a pseudogene. The CDR3 covers 15 residues.

The CDR3 region has the DNA TGTGCCAGCTCACCTGACAGGGGAACGGAAAAACTGTTTTTT. Its protein product is CASSPDRGTEKLFF. The V call is TRBV18, the J call TRBJ1-4; 8 bases match TRBD1. CDR3 length: 14 amino acids. Germline loops: CDR1 KGHSH, CDR2 LQKENI. The trim removed 3 bases at V and 8 bases at J, leaving 5 bases unmatched. The full variable domain, with the rest looked up from reference TRBV18 and TRBJ1-4, is NAGVMQNPRHLVRRRGQEARLRCSPMKGHSHVYWYRQLPEEGLKFMVYLQKENIIDESGMPKERFSAEFPKEGPSILRIQQVVRGDSAAYFCASSPDRGTEKLFFGSGTQLSVL.

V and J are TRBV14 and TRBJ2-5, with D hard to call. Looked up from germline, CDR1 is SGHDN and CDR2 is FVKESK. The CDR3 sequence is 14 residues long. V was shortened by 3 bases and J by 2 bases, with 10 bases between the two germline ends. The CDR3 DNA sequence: TGTGCCAGCAGCCAGGGTGGGCTACAAGAGACCCAGTACTTC. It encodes CASSQGGLQETQYF.

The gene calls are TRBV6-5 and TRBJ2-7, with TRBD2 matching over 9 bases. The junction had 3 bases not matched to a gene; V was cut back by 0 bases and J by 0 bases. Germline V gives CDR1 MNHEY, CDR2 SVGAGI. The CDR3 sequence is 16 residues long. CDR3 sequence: CASSYSGSGSSYEQYF. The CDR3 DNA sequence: TGTGCCAGCAGTTACTCGGGTAGCGGGAGCTCCTACGAGCAGTACTTC.

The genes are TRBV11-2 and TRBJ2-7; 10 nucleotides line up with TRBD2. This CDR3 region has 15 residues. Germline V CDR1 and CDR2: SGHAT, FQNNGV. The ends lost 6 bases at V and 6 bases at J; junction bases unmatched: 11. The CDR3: CASRTSSGRQREQYF. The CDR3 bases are TGTGCCAGCAGGACCTCTAGCGGGAGACAACGCGAGCAGTACTTC. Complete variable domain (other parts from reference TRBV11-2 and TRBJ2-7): EAGVAQSPRYKIIEKRQSVAFWCNPISGHATLYWYQQILGQGPKLLIQFQNNGVVDDSQLPKDRFSAERLKGVDSTLKIQPAKLEDSAVYLCASRTSSGRQREQYFGPGTRLTVT.

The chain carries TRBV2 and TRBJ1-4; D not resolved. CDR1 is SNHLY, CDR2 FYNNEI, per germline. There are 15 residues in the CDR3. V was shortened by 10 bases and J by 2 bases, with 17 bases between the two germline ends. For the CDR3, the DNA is TGTGCCACTTGGACTGAGGGAGCGACTAATGAAAAACTGTTTTTT. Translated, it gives CATWTEGATNEKLFF. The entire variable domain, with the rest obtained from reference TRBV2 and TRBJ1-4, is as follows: EPEVTQTPSHQVTQMGQEVILRCVPISNHLYFYWYRQILGQKVEFLVSFYNNEISEKSEIFDDQFSVERPDGSNFTLKIRSTKLEDSAMYFCATWTEGATNEKLFFGSGTQLSVL.

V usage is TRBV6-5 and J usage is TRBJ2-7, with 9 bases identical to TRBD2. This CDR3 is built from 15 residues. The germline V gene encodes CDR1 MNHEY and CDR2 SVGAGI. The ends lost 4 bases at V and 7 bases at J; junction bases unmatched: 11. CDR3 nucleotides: TGTGCCAGCAGTTTCGTGCGGGAGGGTTTAGGTGAGCAGTACTTC. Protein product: CASSFVREGLGEQYF.

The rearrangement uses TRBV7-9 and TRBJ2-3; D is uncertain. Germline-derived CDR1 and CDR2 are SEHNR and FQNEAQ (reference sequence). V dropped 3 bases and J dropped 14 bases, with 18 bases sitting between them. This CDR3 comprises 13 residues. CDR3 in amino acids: CASSLPRQQSLYF. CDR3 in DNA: TGTGCCAGCAGCTTGCCCAGGCAACAATCTCTGTATTTT. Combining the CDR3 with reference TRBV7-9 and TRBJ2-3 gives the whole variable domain DTGVSQNPRHKITKRGQNVTFRCDPISEHNRLYWYRQTLGQGPEFLTYFQNEAQLEKSRLLSDRFSAERPKGSFSTLEIQRTEQGDSAMYLCASSLPRQQSLYFGPGTRLTVL.

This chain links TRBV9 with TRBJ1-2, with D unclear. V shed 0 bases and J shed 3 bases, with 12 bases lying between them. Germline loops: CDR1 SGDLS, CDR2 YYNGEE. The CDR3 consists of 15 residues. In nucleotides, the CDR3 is TGTGCCAGCAGCGTAGAGGAAAGAGCGGACTATGGCTACACCTTC. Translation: CASSVEERADYGYTF. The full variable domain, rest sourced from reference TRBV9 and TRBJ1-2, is DSGVTQTPKHLITATGQRVTLRCSPRSGDLSVYWYQQSLDQGLQFLIQYYNGEERAKGNILERFSAQQFPDLHSELNLSSLELGDSALYFCASSVEERADYGYTFGSGTRLTVV.

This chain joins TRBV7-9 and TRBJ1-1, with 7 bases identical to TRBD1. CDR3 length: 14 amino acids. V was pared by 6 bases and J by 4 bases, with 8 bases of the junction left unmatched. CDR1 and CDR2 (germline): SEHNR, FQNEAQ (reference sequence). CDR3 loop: CASSSTGAGTEAFF. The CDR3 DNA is TGTGCCAGCAGTTCCACAGGGGCAGGCACTGAAGCTTTCTTT.

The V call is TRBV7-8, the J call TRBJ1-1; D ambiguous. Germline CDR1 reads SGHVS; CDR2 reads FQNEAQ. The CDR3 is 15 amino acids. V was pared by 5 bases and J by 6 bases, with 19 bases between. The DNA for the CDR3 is TGTGCCAGCAGCGGTCGACGCTTTTCGGGTGCTGAAGCTTTCTTT. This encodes CASSGRRFSGAEAFF.

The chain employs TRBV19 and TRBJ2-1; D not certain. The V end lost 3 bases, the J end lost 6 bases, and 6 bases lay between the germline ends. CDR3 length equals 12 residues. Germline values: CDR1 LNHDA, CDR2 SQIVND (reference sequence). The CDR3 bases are TGTGCCAGTAGTATCGCTAGCAATGAGCAGTTCTTC. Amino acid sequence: CASSIASNEQFF.

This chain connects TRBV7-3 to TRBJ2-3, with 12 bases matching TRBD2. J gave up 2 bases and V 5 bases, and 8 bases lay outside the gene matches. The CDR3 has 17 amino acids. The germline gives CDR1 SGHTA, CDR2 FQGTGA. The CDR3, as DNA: TGTGCCAGCAGCCAGGCGGGACTAGCGGGTCTCACAGATACGCAGTATTTT. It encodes CASSQAGLAGLTDTQYF. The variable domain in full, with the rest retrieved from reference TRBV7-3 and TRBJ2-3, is GAGVSQTPSNKVTEKGKYVELRCDPISGHTALYWYRQSLGQGPEFLIYFQGTGAADDSGLPNDRFFAVRPEGSVSTLKIQRTERGDSAVYLCASSQAGLAGLTDTQYFGPGTRLTVL.

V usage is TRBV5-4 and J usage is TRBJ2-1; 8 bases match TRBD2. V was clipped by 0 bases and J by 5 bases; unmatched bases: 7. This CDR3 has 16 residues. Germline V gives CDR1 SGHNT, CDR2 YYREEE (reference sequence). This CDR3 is CASSLGSAGVDNEQFF. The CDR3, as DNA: TGTGCCAGCAGCTTGGGGTCAGCGGGAGTAGACAATGAGCAGTTCTTC.

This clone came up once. The CDR3 DNA follows: TGTGCCAGCAGTGAACCCTGGACAGGGGTGATGGAGACCCAGTACTTC. Its protein is CASSEPWTGVMETQYF. The chain employs TRBV28 and TRBJ2-5, with TRBD1 matching 9 bases. Trimming removed 5 bases from V and 5 bases from J; junction bases left unmatched: 12. The CDR3 covers 16 residues. Germline values: CDR1 MDHEN, CDR2 SYDVKM.

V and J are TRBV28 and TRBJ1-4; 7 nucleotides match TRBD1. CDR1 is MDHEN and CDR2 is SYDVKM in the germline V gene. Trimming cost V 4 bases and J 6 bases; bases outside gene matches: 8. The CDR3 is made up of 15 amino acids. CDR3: CASSSQTGPDEKLFF. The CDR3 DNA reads TGTGCCAGCAGTTCGCAGACAGGGCCCGATGAAAAACTGTTTTTT.

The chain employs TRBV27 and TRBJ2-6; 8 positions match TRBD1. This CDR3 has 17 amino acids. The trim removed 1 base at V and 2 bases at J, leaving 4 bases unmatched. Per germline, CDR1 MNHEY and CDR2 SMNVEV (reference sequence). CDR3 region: CASSLWTGRAGANVLTF. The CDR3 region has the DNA TGTGCCAGCAGTTTATGGACAGGGCGGGCTGGGGCCAACGTCCTGACTTTC.

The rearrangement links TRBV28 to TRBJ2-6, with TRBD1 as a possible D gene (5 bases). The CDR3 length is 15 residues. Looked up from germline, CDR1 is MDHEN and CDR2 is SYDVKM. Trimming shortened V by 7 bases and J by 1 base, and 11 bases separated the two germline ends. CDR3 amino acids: CASNSQGSGANVLTF. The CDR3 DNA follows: TGTGCCAGCAACTCCCAGGGATCTGGGGCCAACGTCCTGACTTTC.

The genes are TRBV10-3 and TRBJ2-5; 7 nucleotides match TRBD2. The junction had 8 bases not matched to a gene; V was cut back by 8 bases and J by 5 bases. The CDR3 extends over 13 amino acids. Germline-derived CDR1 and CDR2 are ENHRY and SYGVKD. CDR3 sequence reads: CAISPPGGETQYF. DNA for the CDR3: TGTGCCATCTCCCCCCCCGGGGGGGAGACCCAGTACTTC.